This T cell receptor beta chain was captured by sequencing in a study of cytomegalovirus exposure and HLA in healthy donors. As to this clone: What it binds is not known.

Study results and limitations: Compared with the roughly 730-donor mean, an Asian-associated ancestry cluster reportedly had fewer N-insertions, according to a later analysis. Other equally common chains were less clonally expanded than HLA-associated TCR beta chains, a later analysis showed. HLA alleles showed associations with 15,000 to 20,000 TCR beta sequences in a later analysis, at a 0.05 false discovery rate. A later analysis showed TCR association rates differing by HLA locus, peaking at DRB1 and lowest at HLA-C.

The PCR used 60 Vbeta and 13 Jbeta primers. Using immunoSEQ multiplex PCR, the repertoire was profiled, and TCRdb retains in-frame clones only, with some absent. Here the sample spans tens of thousands of clones, 65% to 75% being singletons. The sequence was obtained from a middle-aged man in good health and CMV-seropositive. The sample was PBMCs.

The DNA for the CDR3 is TGTGCCTCTACCGCGGTGAGACATGAAAAACTGTTTTTT. Translation: CASTAVRHEKLFF. The chain carries TRBV30 and TRBJ1-4; D not resolved. This CDR3 has 13 amino acids. The germline V gene has CDR1 GTSNPN and CDR2 SVGIG (reference sequence). The V and J ends lost 7 bases and 6 bases respectively, with 15 bases between them.